These 29 T cell receptor beta chains came from one sample sequenced in a study of cytomegalovirus exposure and HLA in healthy donors. A multiplex PCR was run with 60 Vbeta primers and 13 Jbeta primers. Sequencing used immunoSEQ multiplex PCR; TCRdb keeps in-frame clones, though not all of them. The repertoire consists of about 82,000 clones, with over 75% occurring once and the leading ten covering 13%. The sequenced material came from PBMCs. Source of these receptors: a human donor in good health.

This clone showed up just a few times. V and J are TRBV18 and TRBJ2-7; 7 nucleotides align to TRBD2. The CDR3 has 14 amino acids. V trimming: 3 bases; J trimming: 2 bases; junction bases outside the gene matches: 4. Germline CDR1 reads KGHSH; CDR2 reads LQKENI. The CDR3 DNA is TGTGCCAGCTCACCCCCGGGGGGAGCCTACGAGCAGTACTTC. It yields the protein CASSPPGGAYEQYF.

CDR3 in amino acids: CASSIGAGTAYEQYF. CDR3 nucleotide sequence: TGTGCCAGTAGTATAGGGGCCGGGACAGCCTACGAGCAGTACTTC. V and J are TRBV19 and TRBJ2-7; 7 bases are shared with TRBD1. CDR3 length equals 15 residues. Trimming took 1 base from V and 2 from J; bases not matched to a gene: 5. Per the germline V gene, CDR1 is LNHDA and CDR2 is SQIVND (reference sequence). Complete variable domain (other parts from reference TRBV19 and TRBJ2-7): DGGITQSPKYLFRKEGQNVTLSCEQNLNHDAMYWYRQDPGQGLRLIYYSQIVNDFQKGDIAEGYSVSREKKESFPLTVTSAQKNPTAFYLCASSIGAGTAYEQYFGPGTRLTVT.

CDR3 amino acids: CASSLQGVFSQPQHF. Here the CDR3 DNA reads TGTGCCAGCAGCCTACAGGGGGTGTTCTCTCAGCCCCAGCATTTT. This chain links TRBV21-1 with TRBJ1-5; TRBD1 is taken as the D call from the table, unchecked against the DNA. TRBV21-1 is reported as a pseudogene. This CDR3 has 15 residues.

The chain recombines TRBV7-6 with TRBJ1-3; D uncertain. The germline V gene encodes CDR1 SGHVS and CDR2 FNYEAQ. This CDR3 contains 14 residues. Deletions cut 4 bases from V and 0 bases from J, with 7 bases between. The CDR3: CASSSRDSGNTIYF. The CDR3 nucleotides read TGTGCCAGCAGCTCCCGGGACTCTGGAAACACCATATATTTT.

CDR3: CASSSGPSGTYEQYF. DNA for the CDR3: TGTGCCAGCTCAAGCGGCCCTAGCGGAACCTACGAGCAGTACTTC. The chain employs TRBV19 and TRBJ2-7; TRBD2 aligns across 7 bases. V shed 9 bases, J shed 2 bases, and the junction held 13 bases outside the gene matches. This CDR3 spans 15 amino acids. CDR1 and CDR2 from the germline V gene are LNHDA and SQIVND (reference sequence).

This clone has only a few counts. This chain joins TRBV19 and TRBJ2-3, with 13 bases aligning to TRBD2. Germline CDR1 is LNHDA and CDR2 is SQIVND (reference sequence). The CDR3 loop spans 15 amino acids. J lost 6 bases, V lost 5 bases, and 5 bases had no gene match. The CDR3 here is CASSEGLAGLDTQYF. For the CDR3, the DNA is TGTGCCAGTAGTGAGGGACTAGCGGGGTTGGATACGCAGTATTTT.

The chain carries TRBV6-5 and TRBJ2-5; 7 bases map to TRBD1. Germline V gives CDR1 MNHEY, CDR2 SVGAGI. V was pared by 5 bases and J by 5 bases, with 8 bases of the junction left unmatched. This CDR3 comprises 14 residues. DNA for the CDR3: TGTGCCAGCAGTACGCACAGGGGTCGCGAGACCCAGTACTTC. Translation gives CASSTHRGRETQYF.

The V and J genes are TRBV19 and TRBJ2-4; 9 positions match TRBD2. Germline trimming cut 5 bases from V and 5 bases from J; bases unmatched to any gene: 7. This CDR3 comprises 15 residues. Per the germline V gene, CDR1 is LNHDA and CDR2 is SQIVND (reference sequence). The DNA of the CDR3 is TGTGCCAGTAGTCGGCGCGGGGGGGCGGAAAACATTCAGTACTTC. Its translation is CASSRRGGAENIQYF.

This chain uses TRBV11-2 with TRBJ1-2, with D hard to call. The CDR3 covers 14 residues. CDR1 SGHAT and CDR2 FQNNGV come from the germline V gene. The ends were cut back, 2 bases at V and 2 bases at J, with 9 bases in the middle. As DNA, the CDR3 is TGTGCCAGCAGCTTATCTGCGGAGAACTATGGCTACACCTTC. Protein sequence: CASSLSAENYGYTF.

The chain couples TRBV5-4 to TRBJ1-6; D gene unclear. The germline gives CDR1 SGHNT, CDR2 YYREEE (reference sequence). CDR3 length equals 15 residues. Trimming stripped 5 bases from V and 2 bases from J, with 11 bases between. The CDR3 loop reads CASSPTVAYNSPLHF. Here the CDR3 DNA reads TGTGCCAGCAGTCCCACGGTGGCCTATAATTCACCCCTCCACTTT. The whole variable domain, filled in from reference TRBV5-4 and TRBJ1-6, reads ETGVTQSPTHLIKTRGQQVTLRCSSQSGHNTVSWYQQALGQGPQFIFQYYREEENGRGNFPPRFSGLQFPNYSSELNVNALELDDSALYLCASSPTVAYNSPLHFGNGTRLTVT.

The chain is built from TRBV27 and TRBJ2-4; tentatively, D is TRBD1 (6 bases). Germline-derived CDR1 and CDR2 are MNHEY and SMNVEV (reference sequence). The CDR3 is made up of 18 amino acids. V lost 1 base, J lost 3 bases, and 19 bases lay in between. This chain's CDR3 is CASSLFEPGHQDKNIQYF. The CDR3 DNA is TGTGCCAGCAGTTTATTCGAACCGGGACACCAAGACAAAAACATTCAGTACTTC.

This clone was observed a handful of times. The junction and the germline gene differ at one end; a read error may be behind it. V gene TRBV5-8 combines with J gene TRBJ1-2; 8 nucleotides agree with TRBD1. CDR1 and CDR2 from the germline V gene are SGHTS and YDEGEE. The CDR3 has 13 amino acids. The CDR3 sequence: CASSHSGGYGYPF. As DNA, the CDR3 is TGTGCCAGCAGCCACTCAGGGGGCTATGGCTACCCCTTC.

This clone was seen only a few times. A read error may account for a junction end that differs from germline. As DNA, the CDR3 is TGTGCCAGCAGCTTGACAGGGAAGAATTCACCCCTCCCCTTT. It translates to CASSLTGKNSPLPF. This rearrangement joins TRBV11-2 to TRBJ1-6; TRBD1 matches at 7 bases. This CDR3 is 14 amino acids long. Germline values: CDR1 SGHAT, CDR2 FQNNGV.

This chain connects TRBV6-6 to TRBJ1-6; D is undetermined. V lost 2 bases and J 0 bases, leaving 8 bases between the germline ends. This CDR3 spans 16 amino acids. Germline assignment: CDR1 MNHNY and CDR2 SVGAGI (reference sequence). DNA of the CDR3: TGTGCCAGCAGTTACACAGTGAGCTCCTATAATTCACCCCTCCACTTT. Amino acid sequence: CASSYTVSSYNSPLHF.

In the case of this clone: A junction end diverges from the germline sequence, so it may reflect a read error. This chain connects TRBV10-2 to TRBJ1-5, with D hard to call. The length of the CDR3 is 14 residues. Germline V lookup: CDR1 WSHSY, CDR2 SAAADI. The CDR3 coding sequence is TGCGCCAGCAGTGAGTCCGGCCTAGGTCAGCCCCAGAATTTT. This sequence encodes CASSESGLGQPQNF.

The chain recombines TRBV4-1 with TRBJ1-4; unclear D gene. This CDR3 spans 17 amino acids. Trimming took off 4 bases at V and 3 bases at J, with 18 bases between the two ends. Looked up from germline, CDR1 is MGHRA and CDR2 is YSYEKL. CDR3 residues: CASSPAIAGSANEKLFF. Here the CDR3 DNA reads TGCGCCAGCAGCCCAGCAATTGCAGGATCGGCTAATGAAAAACTGTTTTTT.

The chain uses TRBV7-9 and TRBJ1-5; TRBD1 matches 7 bases. With 1 base clipped from V and 5 bases from J, the junction kept 5 bases outside the gene matches. The CDR3 consists of 15 residues. The V gene's germline CDR1 is SEHNR and CDR2 FQNEAQ (reference sequence). The CDR3 loop is CASSLGQGIDQPQHF. The CDR3 DNA follows: TGTGCCAGCAGCTTAGGACAGGGTATTGATCAGCCCCAGCATTTT.

This chain uses TRBV19 with TRBJ1-3; TRBD1 matches at 8 bases. The CDR3 runs 16 residues. The trim removed 3 bases at V and 3 bases at J, leaving 7 bases unmatched. Germline lookup yields CDR1 LNHDA and CDR2 SQIVND (reference sequence). The chain's CDR3 is CASSIAAGGGGNTIYF. The CDR3 DNA follows: TGTGCCAGTAGTATTGCGGCAGGGGGCGGTGGAAACACCATATATTTT.

This chain links TRBV29-1 with TRBJ1-2; D is ambiguous. V was trimmed by 4 bases and J by 4 bases, leaving 13 bases between them. The CDR3 has 13 residues. CDR1 and CDR2 (germline): SQVTM, ANQGSEA. CDR3 nucleotides: TGCAGCGTTGTAAGGCAGGATTCCTATGGCTACACCTTC. This translates into CSVVRQDSYGYTF.

This chain links TRBV7-2 with TRBJ2-3, with 7 bases matching TRBD2. Unmatched junction bases numbered 7, after V lost 1 base and J lost 6 bases. Germline V gene data show CDR1 as SGHTA and CDR2 as FQGNSA. CDR3 size: 15 residues. The CDR3 DNA reads as TGTGCCAGCAGCTTAGTCTACGGGAGGTCTGATACGCAGTATTTT. Protein product: CASSLVYGRSDTQYF. The entire variable domain, with the rest obtained from reference TRBV7-2 and TRBJ2-3, is as follows: GAGVSQSPSNKVTEKGKDVELRCDPISGHTALYWYRQSLGQGLEFLIYFQGNSAPDKSGLPSDRFSAERTGGSVSTLTIQRTQQEDSAVYLCASSLVYGRSDTQYFGPGTRLTVL.

V and J are TRBV4-1 and TRBJ2-3; 10 bases are a match to TRBD2. Germline CDR1 is MGHRA and CDR2 is YSYEKL. The junction had 4 bases not matched to a gene; V was cut back by 1 base and J by 3 bases. This CDR3 is 16 amino acids long. The CDR3 DNA sequence: TGCGCCAGCAGCCAAGTCTTGACTAGCGGGACAGATACGCAGTATTTT. Its protein product is CASSQVLTSGTDTQYF.

The rearrangement joins TRBV4-3 to TRBJ1-6, with D perhaps matching TRBD1 (5 bases). This CDR3 has 19 residues. Germline CDR1 reads LGHNA; CDR2 reads YSLEER. With 0 bases removed from V and 0 bases from J, the gap between germline ends came to 15 bases. The CDR3: CASSQDQGRGSSYNSPLHF. The CDR3 bases are TGCGCCAGCAGCCAAGATCAAGGGCGGGGGAGCTCCTATAATTCACCCCTCCACTTT.

The chain recombines TRBV7-9 with TRBJ2-2; D is ambiguous. The germline V gene has CDR1 SEHNR and CDR2 FQNEAQ (reference sequence). This CDR3 contains 12 residues. V dropped 6 bases and J dropped 7 bases, with 9 bases sitting between them. The CDR3 sequence is CASSSEVGELFF. In DNA form, the CDR3 reads TGTGCCAGCAGTTCCGAGGTCGGGGAGCTGTTTTTT.

The table lists this clone with a few counts. The V and J genes are TRBV6-5 and TRBJ1-6; no clear D gene. V was cut by 5 bases and J by 8 bases, with 13 bases left in between. Germline V gene lookup returns CDR1 MNHEY and CDR2 SVGAGI. The CDR3 runs to 14 residues. The CDR3 DNA is TGTGCCAGCAGTATCCAGAGACGGGATTCACCCCTCCACTTT. Its protein is CASSIQRRDSPLHF.

The V call is TRBV5-6, the J call TRBJ2-7, with 11 bases matching TRBD2. The trim removed 1 base at V and 2 bases at J, leaving 5 bases unmatched. Germline assignment: CDR1 SGHDT and CDR2 YYEEEE. The CDR3 spans 16 residues. The DNA of the CDR3 is TGTGCCAGCAGCTTGCGACTAGCGGGGCCCACCTACGAGCAGTACTTC. Protein sequence: CASSLRLAGPTYEQYF.

This clone was observed a few times. This sequence joins TRBV6-1 and TRBJ1-6; D might be TRBD1 (5 bases). Germline V gene sequence: CDR1 MNHNS, CDR2 SASEGT. The ends were cut back, 6 bases at V and 10 bases at J, with 13 bases in the middle. This CDR3 region has 13 residues. The CDR3, as DNA: TGTGCCAGCAGCGGCGGGGGGAAATCACCCCTCCACTTT. Translated: CASSGGGKSPLHF.

This clone came up once. This sequence joins TRBV19 and TRBJ2-3; D may be TRBD1 (6 bases). Looked up from germline, CDR1 is LNHDA and CDR2 is SQIVND (reference sequence). The CDR3 totals 16 residues. Trimming removed 5 bases from V and 2 bases from J, with 17 bases in between. The CDR3 here is CASSPRDKYSTDTQYF. Written as DNA, the CDR3 is TGTGCCAGTAGTCCCCGGGACAAATATTCCACAGATACGCAGTATTTT.

A few counts support this clone. V and J are TRBV7-2 and TRBJ1-4, with 8 bases that match TRBD1. This CDR3 is built from 15 residues. Germline values: CDR1 SGHTA, CDR2 FQGNSA. After removal of 6 bases from V and 8 bases from J, the junction contained 11 bases not matched to a gene. The CDR3 bases are TGTGCCAGCAGATACCGACAGGGGTTCGGGGAAAAACTGTTTTTT. This gives the protein CASRYRQGFGEKLFF. Drawing the rest from reference TRBV7-2 and TRBJ1-4, the complete variable domain is GAGVSQSPSNKVTEKGKDVELRCDPISGHTALYWYRQSLGQGLEFLIYFQGNSAPDKSGLPSDRFSAERTGGSVSTLTIQRTQQEDSAVYLCASRYRQGFGEKLFFGSGTQLSVL.

The chain employs TRBV2 and TRBJ2-1; 10 bases fit TRBD2. CDR3 length: 15 amino acids. Germline-derived CDR1 and CDR2 are SNHLY and FYNNEI. The V and J ends lost 1 base and 6 bases, in that order; junction bases with no gene match: 3. The CDR3 DNA is TGTGCCAGCAGTGAAGTCCGGACTAGCGGCAATGAGCAGTTCTTC. Translating gives CASSEVRTSGNEQFF.